This T cell receptor (beta chain) comes out of a study of blood T cells in healthy people across ages. Germline assignment: CDR1 DFQATT and CDR2 SNEGSKA (reference sequence). V was clipped by 0 bases and J by 9 bases, with 9 bases between them. CDR3 length: 12 amino acids. The authors ran a second PCR of roughly 6 to 12 cycles using a sample-barcoded 5' primer and a J-beta primer mix. Researchers report that a template-switch adaptor with 12 random nucleotides tagged each cDNA molecule. TCRdb redid the calling of the 5' RACE reads with MiXCR, one entry per CDR3 protein. The data contain approximately 960,000 distinct CDR3 sequences, 25% to 35% of them singletons. These same records also appear under a second study, on T cells of mothers and their children. From that paper: Each child gave a few million TCR beta CDR3 reads (each mother, over 9 million).

The specimen sequenced was blood. The sequence was obtained from a woman in her thirties or forties in good health. The chain has TRBV20-1 and TRBJ2-1, with D perhaps matching TRBD1 (5 bases). The chain's CDR3 is CSAREEGVEQFF. CDR3 coding DNA: TGCAGTGCTAGAGAGGAAGGGGTTGAGCAGTTCTTC.